This record concerns one T cell receptor beta chain sequence. Its antigen is still unknown. The sample's time point: blood 2 weeks post-SBRT. Treatment specified: 15 Gy SBRT to primary tumor, nephrectomy 4 weeks later. Radiation-treated patients gave blood at baseline, week 2 and week 4. These data belong to a study of radiation and T cells in renal cell carcinoma. General study results and limits: From baseline, blood top tumor clonotypes peaked at 2 weeks post-radiation. Pretreatment tumor biopsies were lacking, so baseline clonotypes are unknown.

Assay used: immunoSEQ multiplex PCR; TCRdb lists only in-frame clones, some missing. This table holds 100,000 to 150,000 clones, about four fifths found once. Trimming cost V 7 bases and J 3 bases; bases outside gene matches: 9. Germline V lookup: CDR1 SNHLY, CDR2 FYNNEI. The CDR3 has 17 residues. The receptor was isolated from a man between 50 and 59 years old with renal cell carcinoma. Sequencing used blood, obtained from a patient whose treatment included radiotherapy and nephrectomy. The chain has TRBV2 and TRBJ2-2; TRBD1 matches 12 bases. The CDR3 nucleotides read TGTGCCAGCAAAGCGGGGACAGGGGGCGTATACACCGGGGAGCTGTTTTTT. It yields the protein CASKAGTGGVYTGELFF. Looking up the rest from reference TRBV2 and TRBJ2-2 gives the full variable domain: EPEVTQTPSHQVTQMGQEVILRCVPISNHLYFYWYRQILGQKVEFLVSFYNNEISEKSEIFDDQFSVERPDGSNFTLKIRSTKLEDSAMYFCASKAGTGGVYTGELFFGEGSRLTVL.